Shown below are 18 T cell receptor beta chains from a single sample sequenced in a study of identical twins. TCRdb re-called the 5' RACE reads with MiXCR, one entry per CDR3 protein. Of about 550,000 distinct CDR3 sequences listed, 20% to 25% were seen once; the top ten hold 0.48%. These same records also appear under a second study, on yellow fever vaccine responses in identical twins.

What was sequenced was CD4+ T cells sorted from blood. Receptors were obtained from a woman in her late teens or twenties in good health.

This rearrangement joins TRBV6-6 to TRBJ2-7, with a weak D call TRBD2 (6 bases). The CDR3 has 13 residues. Per germline, CDR1 MNHNY and CDR2 SVGAGI (reference sequence). The V gene lost 2 bases and the J gene lost 7 bases, with 12 bases spanning the gap. The CDR3 DNA follows: TGTGCCAGCAGTTACAGACTAGACCGGGAGCAGTACTTC. This encodes CASSYRLDREQYF.

This clonotype was counted only a few times. V and J are TRBV24-1 and TRBJ2-1; 10 nucleotides match TRBD2. The CDR3 covers 15 residues. Germline CDR1 and CDR2: KGHDR and SFDVKD. The V segment lost 2 bases and the J segment 5 bases; nucleotides outside the gene matches: 2. CDR3: CATSDWTSGNNEQFF. Here the CDR3 DNA reads TGTGCCACCAGTGATTGGACTAGCGGAAACAATGAGCAGTTCTTC.

The V and J genes are TRBV29-1 and TRBJ2-3; no clear D gene. V lost 5 bases and J lost 2, with 11 bases in between. There are 13 residues in the CDR3. The V gene's germline CDR1 is SQVTM and CDR2 ANQGSEA. The CDR3: CSVHGRLTDTQYF. In DNA form, the CDR3 reads TGCAGCGTTCACGGCAGGCTCACAGATACGCAGTATTTT.

This rearrangement joins TRBV20-1 to TRBJ2-1; D gene unclear. The CDR3 length is 11 residues. Germline V gene lookup returns CDR1 DFQATT and CDR2 SNEGSKA (reference sequence). Trimming left V 7 bases short and J 9 bases short, with 13 bases between. CDR3: CSVVRITEQFF. CDR3 bases: TGCAGTGTCGTCCGCATCACTGAGCAGTTCTTC.

At least ten counts were recorded for this clonotype. Compared with germline, one end of the junction differs, possibly owing to a read error. The chain joins TRBV12-3 or TRBV12-4 to TRBJ2-1, with D uncertain. The CDR3 loop spans 12 amino acids. Here the CDR3 DNA reads TGTGCCAGCATTCCCTCCAACAATGAGCAGTTCTTC. Residues: CASIPSNNEQFF.

This CDR3 reads CASSFPGTEYEQYV. DNA for the CDR3: TGCGCCAGCAGCTTCCCCGGGACAGAATACGAGCAGTACGTC. The chain couples TRBV5-1 to TRBJ2-7; TRBD1 matches 7 bases. The V gene end was trimmed by 2 bases and the J gene end by 4 bases; junction bases not matched to a gene: 6. The germline V gene encodes CDR1 SGHRS and CDR2 YFSETQ. The CDR3 covers 14 residues.

This clonotype was detected many times. The rearrangement joins TRBV5-1 to TRBJ1-4, with no clear D. Trimming took off 1 base at V and 6 bases at J, with 7 bases between the two ends. Germline V gives CDR1 SGHRS, CDR2 YFSETQ. This CDR3 has 13 amino acids. The CDR3 nucleotides read TGCGCCAGCAGCTTGCGACGGGATGAAAAACTGTTTTTT. This sequence encodes CASSLRRDEKLFF.

The rearrangement uses TRBV5-1 and TRBJ2-1; possibly TRBD2 for D (7 bases). Trimming pared 2 bases from V and 7 bases from J, leaving 22 bases between. Germline V lookup: CDR1 SGHRS, CDR2 YFSETQ. The CDR3 loop spans 17 amino acids. This chain's CDR3 is CASSFGGGAPRLNEQFF. CDR3 bases: TGCGCCAGCAGCTTTGGGGGGGGGGCCCCCCGGCTTAATGAGCAGTTCTTC.

The rearrangement links TRBV12-3 or TRBV12-4 to TRBJ2-2; 8 bases fit TRBD2. The CDR3 totals 14 residues. V dropped 6 bases and J dropped 7; count of bases not matched to a gene: 7. The CDR3 protein is CASRREVAVGELFF. The CDR3 nucleotides read TGTGCCAGCAGGCGGGAGGTAGCGGTCGGGGAGCTGTTTTTT.

This clonotype was counted many times. The chain couples TRBV3-1 to TRBJ1-5; D perhaps matches TRBD1 (6 bases). This CDR3 spans 14 amino acids. CDR1 LGHDT and CDR2 YNNKEL come from the germline V gene (reference sequence). The V gene lost 3 bases and the J gene lost 7 bases, with 13 bases spanning the gap. The chain's CDR3 is CASSQAGVGQPQHF. In nucleotides, the CDR3 is TGTGCCAGCAGCCAGGCAGGGGTGGGCCAGCCCCAGCATTTT.

This chain connects TRBV11-2 to TRBJ2-1; perhaps TRBD1 as D (6 bases). Trimming left V 3 bases short and J 5 bases short, with 11 bases between. The V gene's germline CDR1 is SGHAT and CDR2 FQNNGV. This CDR3 region has 14 residues. In nucleotides, the CDR3 is TGTGCCAGCAGCTTTTGGACAGCAAACAATGAGCAGTTCTTC. As protein: CASSFWTANNEQFF.

The chain carries TRBV6-5 and TRBJ2-3; 7 bases line up with TRBD1. J was trimmed by 11 bases and V by 4 bases; bases with no gene match: 12. CDR3 length: 14 amino acids. Germline V lookup: CDR1 MNHEY, CDR2 SVGAGI. This CDR3 reads CASSFSGLSGGQYF. DNA for the CDR3: TGTGCCAGCAGTTTCTCCGGGCTCTCAGGGGGGCAGTATTTT.

The rearrangement uses TRBV20-1 and TRBJ2-2; a possible D gene is TRBD2 (6 bases). The CDR3 loop spans 16 amino acids. CDR1 DFQATT and CDR2 SNEGSKA come from the germline V gene (reference sequence). V lost 6 bases and J lost 4, with 21 bases in between. The CDR3, as DNA: TGCAGTGCCCGCCTCGTTCTGGCGGGGTTCACCGGGGAGCTGTTTTTT. It yields the protein CSARLVLAGFTGELFF.

The chain combines TRBV5-4 with TRBJ2-3; D gene uncertain. The CDR3 extends over 15 amino acids. The germline V and J ends were trimmed by 3 bases and 4 bases, with 15 bases remaining between them. Per the germline V gene, CDR1 is SGHNT and CDR2 is YYREEE (reference sequence). The CDR3 nucleotides are TGTGCCAGCAGCTCCGGCAAGTTGTTCCCAGATACGCAGTATTTT. Translated: CASSSGKLFPDTQYF.

With respect to this clonotype: An end of the junction does not agree with germline; a read error may underlie this. V is TRBV5-1 and J is TRBJ1-1; D unclear. The germline V gene encodes CDR1 SGHRS and CDR2 YFSETQ. This CDR3 contains 9 residues. In DNA, the CDR3 is TGCGCCAGCAGCTTGGACGGCAGCTTT. This sequence encodes CASSLDGSF.

This clonotype was observed at least ten times. CDR3 residues: CASRPEVAGAHEQFF. The DNA for the CDR3 is TGTGCCAGCAGACCCGAGGTAGCGGGGGCCCATGAGCAGTTCTTC. The chain employs TRBV2 and TRBJ2-1; 9 bases are shared with TRBD2. Germline CDR1 and CDR2: SNHLY and FYNNEI. V lost 6 bases, J lost 8 bases, and 11 bases stayed unmatched. This CDR3 region has 15 residues.

This chain links TRBV18 with TRBJ2-1, with no clear D. Per the germline V gene, CDR1 is KGHSH and CDR2 is LQKENI. Trimming cost V 3 bases and J 0 bases, with 9 bases left between them. This CDR3 has 15 residues. This CDR3 reads CASSPWESSYNEQFF. In nucleotides, the CDR3 is TGTGCCAGCTCACCTTGGGAAAGCTCCTACAATGAGCAGTTCTTC. Looking up the rest from reference TRBV18 and TRBJ2-1 gives the full variable domain: NAGVMQNPRHLVRRRGQEARLRCSPMKGHSHVYWYRQLPEEGLKFMVYLQKENIIDESGMPKERFSAEFPKEGPSILRIQQVVRGDSAAYFCASSPWESSYNEQFFGPGTRLTVL.

This clonotype was observed a few times. This chain uses TRBV20-1 with TRBJ2-2; 11 positions match TRBD2. The CDR3 is 15 residues long. CDR1 and CDR2 from the germline V gene are DFQATT and SNEGSKA (reference sequence). Trimming cost V 3 bases and J 0 bases; bases outside gene matches: 0. The CDR3 here is CSARTSGANTGELFF. Written as DNA, the CDR3 is TGCAGTGCTAGGACTAGCGGGGCGAACACCGGGGAGCTGTTTTTT.